Listed below are T cell receptor beta chains from one sample, sequenced in a study of Graves' ophthalmopathy and Graves' hyperthyroidism. TCRdb itself ran the multiplex PCR reads through MiXCR, one entry per CDR3 protein. The sample holds 150,000 to 200,000 distinct CDR3 sequences; 39% are singletons and the top ten take around 9.3%. Sample: peripheral blood. These receptors were obtained from a man aged 30 to 39 with Graves' ophthalmopathy. CDR3s include the opening cysteine and the closing phenylalanine or tryptophan. A D gene is named only where the DNA matches it firmly. Clone size is shown for a subset of rows, as once, few, many or a class of expanded clone.

J	V	D	size	DNA	CDR3
TRBJ2-5	TRBV7-2	NA	many	TGTGCCAGCAGCTTACGGGGGGCGTCCAGAGAGACCCAGTACTTC	CASSLRGASRETQYF
TRBJ2-7	TRBV11-2	TRBD2	NA	TGTGCCAGCAGCACAACTAGCGGGGGTTACGAGCAGTACTTC	CASSTTSGGYEQYF
TRBJ2-7	TRBV12-3/TRBV12-4	TRBD2	NA	TGTGCCAGCAGCCCCGGCCTAGCGGGATGGTACGAGCAGTACTTC	CASSPGLAGWYEQYF
TRBJ2-2	TRBV11-2	NA	many	TGTGCCAGCAGCTTAGATAGTTCGAGGGAAACCGGGGAGCTGTTTTTT	CASSLDSSRETGELFF
TRBJ2-7	TRBV12-3/TRBV12-4	NA	NA	TGTGCCAGCAGTTCTGGTTTCGAGCAGTACTTC	CASSSGFEQYF
TRBJ2-5	TRBV14	TRBD2	NA	TGTGCCAGCAGCCAAGTCTCGGGAGGGCCAGAGACCCAGTACTTC	CASSQVSGGPETQYF
TRBJ1-5	TRBV27	NA	NA	TGTGCCAGCAGTTTAACGGGGGTCAGGCAGCCCCAGCATTTT	CASSLTGVRQPQHF
TRBJ2-7	TRBV6-2/TRBV6-3	TRBD1	many	TGTGCCAGCAGCCAACGGGACAGCCAGAGTTTCTACGAGCAGTACTTC	CASSQRDSQSFYEQYF
TRBJ2-2	TRBV29-1	NA	once	TGCAGCGCGACAGGATACGAGGAGCTGTTTTTT	CSATGYEELFF
TRBJ1-5	TRBV7-2	NA	many	TGTGCCAGCAGCTTTGGCAGTCTTCAGCCCCAGCATTTT	CASSFGSLQPQHF
TRBJ1-5	TRBV6-2/TRBV6-3	TRBD1	NA	TGTGCCAGCAGAACGAATGACCTAATCGGGACAGGTAGCAATCAGCCCCAGCATTTT	CASRTNDLIGTGSNQPQHF
TRBJ2-5	TRBV30	TRBD2	many	TGTGCCTGGAGTCCTCGCCCGGGAGGGAGTGGAGGAGAGACCCAGTACTTC	CAWSPRPGGSGGETQYF
TRBJ1-2	TRBV7-2	TRBD1	NA	TGTGCCAGCAGCCACTTAGACAGGGAGGGGTCTGGCTACACCTTC	CASSHLDREGSGYTF
TRBJ2-7	TRBV20-1	TRBD2	many	TGCAGTGCTAGAGTAGGGACTAGCGGGATTGAGCAGTACTTC	CSARVGTSGIEQYF
TRBJ1-6	TRBV7-2	NA	many	TGTGCCAGCAGCTCTGACAGCTACCTTGGTTCACCCCTCCACTTT	CASSSDSYLGSPLHF
TRBJ2-7	TRBV9	TRBD2	many	TGTGCCAGCAGCCCCCGTTGGGCGGGAGGACCAACCTCCGAGCAGTACTTC	CASSPRWAGGPTSEQYF
TRBJ2-7	TRBV9	NA	many	TGTGCCAGCAGCGTAGGTTCCGGGACCTACGAGCAGTACTTC	CASSVGSGTYEQYF
TRBJ2-5	TRBV20-1	TRBD2	many	TGCAGTGCTAGTTCGACTAGCGGGAGTGAGTCCCAAGAGACCCAGTACTTC	CSASSTSGSESQETQYF
TRBJ1-2	TRBV25-1	TRBD1	many	TGTGCCAGCAGTGCTCCGGGACAGGGGGGCTACACCTTC	CASSAPGQGGYTF
TRBJ2-5	TRBV12-3/TRBV12-4	NA	many	TGTGCCAGCAGTTATAATGGCCAAGAGACCCAGTACTTC	CASSYNGQETQYF
TRBJ2-3	TRBV7-2	NA	NA	TGTGCCAGCAGCTTAGTCGGGGATACGCAGTATTTT	CASSLVGDTQYF
TRBJ2-7	TRBV20-1	NA	NA	TGCAGTGCAGGGGGTGGGTACGAGCAGTACTTC	CSAGGGYEQYF
TRBJ2-7	TRBV6-5	NA	many	TGTGCCAGCAGTTATTCTGTGGGCAGATTACCCTACGAGCAGTACTTC	CASSYSVGRLPYEQYF
TRBJ1-1	TRBV7-9	NA	few	TGTGCCAGCAGCTTAGTGTTGGATCAGAACACTGAAGCTTTCTTT	CASSLVLDQNTEAFF
TRBJ2-5	TRBV11-2	NA	few	TGTGCCAGCCGGTATGGGGAAGAGACCCAGTACTTC	CASRYGEETQYF
TRBJ1-5	TRBV19	NA	NA	TGTGCCAGTAGAAAAGGGAATCAGCCCCAGCATTTT	CASRKGNQPQHF
TRBJ2-5	TRBV30	TRBD2	NA	TGTGCCTGTCAGAGGCGGGAGGGGGCTCCAAGGACCCAGTACTTC	CACQRREGAPRTQYF